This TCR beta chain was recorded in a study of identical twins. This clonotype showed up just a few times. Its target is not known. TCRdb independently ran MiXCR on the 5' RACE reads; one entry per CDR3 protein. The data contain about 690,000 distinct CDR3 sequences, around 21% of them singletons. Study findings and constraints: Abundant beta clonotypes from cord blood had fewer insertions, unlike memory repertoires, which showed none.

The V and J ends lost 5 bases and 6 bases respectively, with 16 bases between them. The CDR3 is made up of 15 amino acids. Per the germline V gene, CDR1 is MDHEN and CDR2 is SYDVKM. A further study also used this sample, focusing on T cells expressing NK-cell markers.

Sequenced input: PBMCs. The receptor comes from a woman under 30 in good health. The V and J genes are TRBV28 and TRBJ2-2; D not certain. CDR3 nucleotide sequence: TGTGCCAGCAGTCCTGTCTCCCCAGTCCCCGGGGAGCTGTTTTTT. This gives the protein CASSPVSPVPGELFF.